The rows below give T cell receptor beta chains drawn from one sample of a study of cytomegalovirus exposure and HLA in healthy donors. The protocol was immunoSEQ multiplex PCR, while the TCRdb copy is restricted to in-frame clones and leaves out a portion. The sample lists 86,000 or so clones, about 85% occurring once. The specimen sequenced was PBMCs. The receptors come from a middle-aged woman in good health and CMV-seropositive. Both conserved end residues are part of each CDR3. The D gene is left open where the match is weak. Expanded clones are given a class, and other clones once, few, many or no size at all.

D	length	J	size	V	CDR3	DNA
.	15	TRBJ1-3	.	TRBV7-9	CASSYPDTARNTIYF	TGTGCCAGCAGCTACCCGGACACCGCTAGAAACACCATATATTTT
TRBD2	17	TRBJ2-1	once	TRBV13	CASSSPTSGGAGNEQFF	TGTGCCAGCAGCTCGCCTACTAGCGGGGGGGCGGGCAATGAGCAGTTCTTC
TRBD2	16	TRBJ2-3	.	TRBV10-3	CAIRPGLAGDPDTQYF	TGTGCCATCAGGCCGGGACTAGCGGGAGACCCAGATACGCAGTATTTT
.	15	TRBJ2-1	.	TRBV6-5	CASSYFSRSPGEQFF	TGTGCCAGCAGTTACTTTTCTAGGTCCCCTGGTGAGCAGTTCTTC
.	14	TRBJ1-1	.	TRBV9	CASTGEFPNTEAFF	TGTGCCAGCACGGGGGAATTCCCAAACACTGAAGCTTTCTTT
TRBD2	15	TRBJ2-5	once	TRBV19	CASSITASGGRAQYF	TGTGCCAGTAGTATAACGGCTAGCGGAGGGCGGGCCCAGTACTTC
TRBD1	15	TRBJ2-2	.	TRBV6-1	CASSVTGGNTGELFF	TGTGCCAGCAGTGTGACAGGGGGGAACACCGGGGAGCTGTTTTTT
.	16	TRBJ2-1	.	TRBV4-3	CASSQEGRVVRNEQFF	TGCGCCAGCAGCCAGGAGGGACGGGTTGTGAGGAATGAGCAGTTCTTC
TRBD1	15	TRBJ1-2	.	TRBV28	CASSSYPTGGHGYTF	TGTGCCAGCAGTTCCTACCCTACAGGGGGTCATGGCTACACCTTC
.	13	TRBJ1-5	.	TRBV30	CAWSVQANQPQHF	TGTGCCTGGAGTGTGCAGGCCAATCAGCCCCAGCATTTT
.	14	TRBJ1-2	.	TRBV27	CASSSDNLVDGYTF	TGTGCCAGCAGTTCGGACAACCTGGTGGATGGCTACACCTTC
.	14	TRBJ2-2	.	TRBV18	CASSSLSPTGELFF	TGTGCCAGCTCATCCCTTAGTCCCACCGGGGAGCTGTTTTTT
TRBD1	14	TRBJ2-7	.	TRBV18	CASSPRTGAYEQYF	TGTGCCAGCTCACCGAGGACAGGGGCCTACGAGCAGTACTTC
TRBD1	18	TRBJ2-7	.	TRBV4-3	CASSQETNRDREPYEQYF	TGCGCCAGCAGCCAAGAGACCAACCGGGACAGGGAACCCTACGAGCAGTACTTC
TRBD2	17	TRBJ2-7	few	TRBV7-2	CASSRTSGTGSSYEQYF	TGTGCCAGCAGCCGGACTAGCGGTACCGGCAGCTCCTACGAGCAGTACTTC
TRBD2	16	TRBJ2-7	.	TRBV7-6	CASSLSSGTPTTEQYF	TGTGCCAGCAGCTTAAGTAGCGGGACTCCTACTACCGAGCAGTACTTC
.	15	TRBJ1-4	.	TRBV5-1	CASRSATHSNEKLFF	TGCGCCAGCAGAAGCGCGACGCATTCTAATGAAAAACTGTTTTTT
TRBD1	14	TRBJ1-2	.	TRBV28	CASSQGQGSYGYTF	TGTGCCAGCAGTCAAGGACAGGGGTCCTATGGCTACACCTTC
.	13	TRBJ1-5	.	TRBV7-2	CASSFHSNQPQHF	TGTGCCAGCAGCTTCCACTCGAATCAGCCCCAGCATTTT
.	15	TRBJ2-5	.	TRBV11-1	CASSPPAGLQETQYF	TGTGCCAGCAGCCCTCCGGCAGGCCTTCAAGAGACCCAGTACTTC
.	15	TRBJ1-2	.	TRBV7-2	CASSFYRNSNYGYTF	TGTGCCAGCAGCTTTTACAGGAATTCTAACTATGGCTACACCTTC
.	16	TRBJ2-2	.	TRBV30	CACSRPGAPITGELFF	TGTGCCTGTTCGCGACCAGGGGCTCCTATAACCGGGGAGCTGTTTTTT
TRBD1	17	TRBJ1-5	.	TRBV18	CASSPKGTGGVNQPQHF	TGTGCCAGCTCACCAAAGGGGACAGGGGGAGTCAATCAGCCCCAGCATTTT
.	16	TRBJ1-5	.	TRBV21-1	CASKGGRKPYNQPQHF	TGTGCCAGCAAGGGAGGCAGGAAACCCTACAATCAGCCCCAGCATTTT
TRBD1	13	TRBJ1-6	.	TRBV6-5	CASRTGFNSPLHF	TGTGCCAGCAGGACAGGGTTCAATTCACCCCTCCACTTT
.	15	TRBJ1-1	.	TRBV6-5	CASSYSDRSPSEAFF	TGTGCCAGCAGTTATTCCGACAGGTCTCCATCTGAAGCTTTCTTT
TRBD2	16	TRBJ2-1	.	TRBV4-3	CASSQDRDYPDNEQFF	TGCGCCAGCAGCCAAGATAGGGACTACCCCGACAATGAGCAGTTCTTC
TRBD1	17	TRBJ1-2	.	TRBV10-3	CAIRPGQVLSANYGYTF	TGTGCCATCAGACCGGGACAGGTGCTTTCAGCTAACTATGGCTACACCTTC
TRBD1	15	TRBJ1-5	.	TRBV19	CASRTTDRSNQPQHF	TGTGCCAGTAGAACGACGGACAGGAGCAATCAGCCCCAGCATTTT
TRBD1	16	TRBJ2-3	.	TRBV5-1	CASSVGQGGRTDTQYF	TGCGCCAGCAGCGTGGGACAGGGAGGAAGAACAGATACACAGTATTTT
.	14	TRBJ2-7	.	TRBV28	CASSFVQPPWEQYF	TGTGCCAGCAGTTTCGTACAGCCACCGTGGGAGCAGTACTTC
.	13	TRBJ1-1	few	TRBV5-1	CASSLGGNTEAFF	TGCGCCAGCAGCTTGGGAGGAAACACTGAAGCTTTCTTT
.	12	TRBJ1-2	.	TRBV7-9	CASSKQGTGYTF	TGTGCCAGCAGCAAACAGGGTACTGGCTACACCTTC
TRBD1	15	TRBJ2-1	.	TRBV28	CASSSDRGVYNEQFF	TGTGCCAGCAGTTCCGACAGGGGAGTCTACAATGAGCAGTTCTTC
TRBD2	16	TRBJ2-1	few	TRBV19	CASSTAPGLAYNEQFF	TGTGCCAGTAGTACCGCACCGGGACTAGCCTACAATGAGCAGTTCTTC
.	12	TRBJ1-1	.	TRBV28	CASSSGIWTAFF	TGTGCCAGCAGTTCAGGGATTTGGACGGCTTTCTTT
TRBD1	14	TRBJ2-5	.	TRBV10-3	CAISARGLQETQYF	TGTGCCATCAGTGCCAGGGGGCTGCAAGAGACCCAGTACTTC
.	20	TRBJ2-1	.	TRBV10-3	CAISEWGAAQPGILYNEQFF	TGTGCCATCAGTGAGTGGGGTGCCGCTCAACCAGGGATATTATACAATGAGCAGTTCTTC
TRBD1	14	TRBJ1-1	.	TRBV19	CASSPGQGGTEAFF	TGTGCCAGTAGTCCAGGACAGGGAGGAACTGAAGCTTTCTTT
.	15	TRBJ2-6	.	TRBV7-2	CASSAPGSGANVLTF	TGTGCCAGCAGCGCCCCGGGGAGTGGGGCCAACGTCCTGACTTTC
.	14	TRBJ2-7	few	TRBV5-1	CASSSQGSGYEQYF	TGCGCCAGCAGCTCACAGGGAAGCGGCTACGAGCAGTACTTC
TRBD1	16	TRBJ2-5	.	TRBV7-3	CASSFLGQGREETQYF	TGTGCCAGCAGCTTCCTGGGACAGGGAAGAGAAGAGACCCAGTACTTC
.	13	TRBJ1-1	.	TRBV5-1	CASSWGGDTEAFF	TGCGCCAGCAGCTGGGGGGGGGACACTGAAGCTTTCTTT
.	13	TRBJ2-7	.	TRBV30	CAWSVQFTYEQYF	TGTGCCTGGAGTGTACAGTTTACCTACGAGCAGTACTTC
TRBD1	15	TRBJ1-1	.	TRBV5-1	CASSELGGHTTEAFF	TGCGCCAGCAGCGAGTTAGGGGGCCACACGACTGAAGCTTTCTTT
.	14	TRBJ1-1	.	TRBV18	CASSYAGANTEAFF	TGTGCCAGCTCCTACGCAGGGGCGAACACTGAAGCTTTCTTT
.	12	TRBJ1-2	.	TRBV5-1	CASSLLRYGYTF	TGCGCCAGCAGCTTGCTGCGCTATGGCTACACCTTC
TRBD2	15	TRBJ2-1	.	TRBV27	CASSAGTSGYNEQFF	TGTGCCAGCAGCGCCGGGACTAGCGGCTACAATGAGCAGTTCTTC
.	15	TRBJ2-2	.	TRBV28	CASSSRIAGTGELFF	TGTGCCAGCAGTTCCCGAATCGCGGGCACCGGGGAGCTGTTTTTT
.	14	TRBJ1-3	.	TRBV19	CASSVGGAGNTIYF	TGTGCCAGTTCCGTGGGGGGAGCGGGAAACACCATATATTTT
.	13	TRBJ1-1	.	TRBV7-2	CASSPAGVTEAFF	TGTGCCAGCAGCCCCGCAGGGGTCACTGAAGCTTTCTTT
TRBD1	14	TRBJ1-2	.	TRBV6-5	CASSYADRGDGYTF	TGTGCCAGCAGTTACGCGGACAGGGGAGATGGCTACACCTTC